The entry below gives a single T cell receptor beta chain sequence along with its context. The target antigen is unknown. Naivety among CD8 cells was defined by CD45RO negativity and positive CCR7 selection, thereby excluding terminally differentiated effector memory CD45RA+ cells. The data belong to a study of shared clonotypes between healthy human individuals. Findings of the study overall: Generation of non-shared clonotypes was less probable than generation of clonotypes shared by all four donors. Rarefaction revealed incomplete sorted-subset sequencing despite large depth.

This CDR3 comprises 16 residues. CDR1 SGHRS and CDR2 YFSETQ come from the germline V gene. V gave up 0 bases and J gave up 2 bases; unmatched junction bases: 6. Across several immunoSEQ plates, the genomic DNA of each subset was split evenly. TCRdb keeps only in-frame clones here, not all; method: immunoSEQ multiplex PCR. The table includes approximately 840,000 clones, 90% to 98% detected once. The chain couples TRBV5-1 to TRBJ2-3; 7 bases align to TRBD2. What was sequenced was naive CD8+ T cells sorted from blood. The clonotype was recovered from a young man in good health. CDR3 nucleotide sequence: TGCGCCAGCAGCTTGGTTGGACTAGATAACACAGATACGCAGTATTTT. This gives the protein CASSLVGLDNTDTQYF.